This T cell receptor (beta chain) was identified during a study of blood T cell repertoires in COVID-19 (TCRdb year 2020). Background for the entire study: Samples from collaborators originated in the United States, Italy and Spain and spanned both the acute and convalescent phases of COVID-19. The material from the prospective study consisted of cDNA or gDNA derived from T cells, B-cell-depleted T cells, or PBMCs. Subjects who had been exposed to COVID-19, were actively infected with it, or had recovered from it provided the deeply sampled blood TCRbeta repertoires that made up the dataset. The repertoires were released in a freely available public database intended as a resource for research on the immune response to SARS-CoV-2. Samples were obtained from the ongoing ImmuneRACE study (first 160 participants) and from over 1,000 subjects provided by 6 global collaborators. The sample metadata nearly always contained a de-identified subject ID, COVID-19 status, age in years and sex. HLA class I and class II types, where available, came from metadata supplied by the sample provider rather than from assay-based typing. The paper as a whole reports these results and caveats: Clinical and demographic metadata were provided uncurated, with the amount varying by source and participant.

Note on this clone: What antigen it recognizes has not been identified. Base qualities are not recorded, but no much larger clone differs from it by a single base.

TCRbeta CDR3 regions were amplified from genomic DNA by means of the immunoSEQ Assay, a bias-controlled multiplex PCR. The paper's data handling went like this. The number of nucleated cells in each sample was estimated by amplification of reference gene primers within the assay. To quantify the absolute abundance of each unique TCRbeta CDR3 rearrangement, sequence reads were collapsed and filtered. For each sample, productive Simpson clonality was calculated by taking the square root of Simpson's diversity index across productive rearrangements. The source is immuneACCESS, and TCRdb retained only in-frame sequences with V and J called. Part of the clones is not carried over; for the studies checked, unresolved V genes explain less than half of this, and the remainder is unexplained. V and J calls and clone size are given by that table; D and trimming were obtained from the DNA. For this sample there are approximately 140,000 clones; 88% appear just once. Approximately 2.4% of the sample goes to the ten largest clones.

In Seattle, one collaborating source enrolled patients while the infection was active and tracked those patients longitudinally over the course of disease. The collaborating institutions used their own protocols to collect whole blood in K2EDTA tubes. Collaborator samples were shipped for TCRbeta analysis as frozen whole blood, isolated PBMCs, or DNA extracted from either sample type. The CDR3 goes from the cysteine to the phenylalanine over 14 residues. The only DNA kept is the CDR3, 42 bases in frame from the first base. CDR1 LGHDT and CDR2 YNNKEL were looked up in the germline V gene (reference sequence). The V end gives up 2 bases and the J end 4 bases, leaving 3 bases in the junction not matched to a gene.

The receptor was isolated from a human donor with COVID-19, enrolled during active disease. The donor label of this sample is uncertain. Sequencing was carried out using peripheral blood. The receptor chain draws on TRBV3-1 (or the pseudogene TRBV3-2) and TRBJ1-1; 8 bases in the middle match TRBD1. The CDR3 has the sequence CASSQQGAGTEAFF. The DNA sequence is TGTGCCAGCAGCCAACAGGGGGCGGGCACTGAAGCTTTCTTT.